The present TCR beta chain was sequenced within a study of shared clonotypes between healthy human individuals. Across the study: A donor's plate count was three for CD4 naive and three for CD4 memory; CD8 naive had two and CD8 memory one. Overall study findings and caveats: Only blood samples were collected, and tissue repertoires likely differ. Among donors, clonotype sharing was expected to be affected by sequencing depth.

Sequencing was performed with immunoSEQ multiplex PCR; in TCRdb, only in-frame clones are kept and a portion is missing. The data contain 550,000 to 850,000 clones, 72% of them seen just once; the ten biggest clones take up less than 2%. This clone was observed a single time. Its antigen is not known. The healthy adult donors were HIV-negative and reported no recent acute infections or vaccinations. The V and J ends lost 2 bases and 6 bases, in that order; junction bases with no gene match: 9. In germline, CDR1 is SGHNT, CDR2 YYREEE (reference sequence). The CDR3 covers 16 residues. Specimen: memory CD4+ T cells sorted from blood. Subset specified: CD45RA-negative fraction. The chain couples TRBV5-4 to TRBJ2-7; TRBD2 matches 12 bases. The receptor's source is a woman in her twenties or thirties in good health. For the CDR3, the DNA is TGTGCCAGCAGCTTAACCTTGACTAGCGGGAGCTTCGAGCAGTACTTC. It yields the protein CASSLTLTSGSFEQYF. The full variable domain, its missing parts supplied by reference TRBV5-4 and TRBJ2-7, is ETGVTQSPTHLIKTRGQQVTLRCSSQSGHNTVSWYQQALGQGPQFIFQYYREEENGRGNFPPRFSGLQFPNYSSELNVNALELDDSALYLCASSLTLTSGSFEQYFGPGTRLTVT.